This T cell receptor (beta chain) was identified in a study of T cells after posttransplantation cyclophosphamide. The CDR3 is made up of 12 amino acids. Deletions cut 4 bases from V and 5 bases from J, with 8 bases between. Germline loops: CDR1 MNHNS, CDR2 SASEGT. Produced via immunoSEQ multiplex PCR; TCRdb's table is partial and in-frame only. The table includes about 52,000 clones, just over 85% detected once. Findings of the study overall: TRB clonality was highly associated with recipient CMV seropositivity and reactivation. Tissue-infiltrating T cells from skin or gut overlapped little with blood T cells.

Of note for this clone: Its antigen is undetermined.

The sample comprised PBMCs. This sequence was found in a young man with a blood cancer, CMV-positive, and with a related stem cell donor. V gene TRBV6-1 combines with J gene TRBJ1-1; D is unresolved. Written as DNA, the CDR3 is TGTGCCAGCAGTGTGGCCTTAACTGAAGCTTTCTTT. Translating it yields CASSVALTEAFF.